Following are 5 T cell receptor beta chains from one sample sequenced in a study of T-cell memory formation after mild COVID-19. TCRdb recomputed calls from the 5' RACE reads with MiXCR, one row per CDR3 protein. The sample carries roughly 16,000 distinct CDR3 sequences, approximately 23% recorded once. Sample: PBMCs or a T cell subset sorted from them (not recorded which). The origin of the receptors is a man aged 18 to 30 who had mild COVID-19 (a few samples of this study predate the infection). Cell type and time point are not known.

This sequence joins TRBV5-8 and TRBJ2-7, with D possibly being TRBD1 or TRBD2 (5 bases each). The V gene lost 2 bases and the J gene lost 3 bases, with 15 bases spanning the gap. The CDR3 consists of 15 residues. Germline CDR1 and CDR2: SGHTS and YDEGEE. The CDR3 coding sequence is TGTGCCAGCAGCTTAAAAGGGGACGAAAACTACGAGCAGTACTTC. It specifies CASSLKGDENYEQYF.

This clonotype showed up just a few times. The chain links TRBV7-9 to TRBJ2-3; TRBD1 matches at 7 bases. Germline V gene data show CDR1 as SEHNR and CDR2 as FQNEAQ (reference sequence). This CDR3 is built from 15 residues. The junction had 8 bases not matched to a gene; V was cut back by 5 bases and J by 3 bases. The CDR3 region is CASSQHGTVTDTQYF. CDR3 DNA sequence: TGTGCCAGCAGCCAACACGGGACAGTTACAGATACGCAGTATTTT. Supplemented by reference TRBV7-9 and TRBJ2-3, the full variable domain reads DTGVSQNPRHKITKRGQNVTFRCDPISEHNRLYWYRQTLGQGPEFLTYFQNEAQLEKSRLLSDRFSAERPKGSFSTLEIQRTEQGDSAMYLCASSQHGTVTDTQYFGPGTRLTVL.

This clonotype was seen repeatedly, ten times or more. The chain couples TRBV9 to TRBJ1-1; TRBD1 matches at 9 bases. The CDR3 length is 15 residues. CDR1 is SGDLS and CDR2 is YYNGEE in the germline V gene. V dropped 3 bases and J dropped 8; count of bases not matched to a gene: 11. The CDR3 DNA reads as TGTGCCAGCAGCGAACCCCCCGGGACAGGGTCGGAAGCTTTCTTT. It yields the protein CASSEPPGTGSEAFF.

The sample holds a few counts of this clonotype. The chain is built from TRBV7-3 and TRBJ2-1, with 8 bases lining up with TRBD2. The V and J ends lost 2 bases and 4 bases, in that order; junction bases with no gene match: 4. CDR1 and CDR2 from the germline V gene are SGHTA and FQGTGA. CDR3 length: 15 residues. DNA for the CDR3: TGTGCCAGCAGCTTAGACGGGGGGGTTTACAATGAGCAGTTCTTC. This encodes CASSLDGGVYNEQFF.

This clonotype was found many times. The chain recombines TRBV20-1 with TRBJ2-5; D is unresolved. The germline V gene has CDR1 DFQATT and CDR2 SNEGSKA (reference sequence). This CDR3 has 12 amino acids. V lost 1 base and J 12 bases, leaving 15 bases between the germline ends. CDR3 sequence reads: CSARAGPQPEYF. The CDR3 bases are TGCAGTGCTAGAGCGGGTCCCCAACCTGAGTACTTC.